This T cell receptor (beta chain) was found in a study of response to subunit inactivated influenza vaccine. In TCRdb, the RT-PCR reads were re-called with MiXCR into one record per CDR3 protein. The sample includes around 480,000 distinct CDR3 sequences, approximately 11% of them seen just once. Study-level results: That few new T cells are recruited by each seasonal influenza vaccination was the authors' suggestion.

Trimming took 5 bases from V and 0 from J, leaving 11 bases between them. Germline-derived CDR1 and CDR2 are DFQATT and SNEGSKA (reference sequence). The CDR3 totals 14 residues. This clonotype appeared a few times. Its matching antigen is unknown. The starting material was PBMCs from blood, obtained roughly 46 days after vaccination. The clonotype was recovered from a man between 45 and 60 years old who received an inactivated influenza vaccine. The rearrangement uses TRBV20-1 and TRBJ1-5; D is unclear. The CDR3 reads CSAHDRNSNQPQHF. As DNA, the CDR3 is TGCAGTGCTCATGACCGGAATAGCAATCAGCCCCAGCATTTT.